This entry lists 10 T cell receptor beta chains sequenced from one sample in a study of shared clonotypes between healthy human individuals. Assay: immunoSEQ multiplex PCR; the TCRdb copy retains only in-frame clones and omits some. The repertoire includes hundreds of thousands of clones, more than 75% of them detected once, and 13% sits in the top ten. The sample comprised PBMCs. The receptors were sampled from a woman aged 40-49 years in good health. Some clones in this sample may be carry-over from other donors' samples.

The chain has TRBV18 and TRBJ2-1; 11 bases line up with TRBD1. CDR1 KGHSH and CDR2 LQKENI come from the germline V gene. With V trimmed by 0 bases and J by 5 bases, 12 bases remained unmatched. The CDR3 has 19 amino acids. The CDR3 loop is CASSPPNGRGQGANNEQFF. The CDR3 region has the DNA TGTGCCAGCTCACCACCTAATGGAAGAGGACAGGGGGCCAACAATGAGCAGTTCTTC.

Notes on this clone: It is likely a read error: a sequence one base away is far more abundant. V and J are TRBV27 and TRBJ2-7, with TRBD1 matching over 8 bases. The CDR3 is 13 residues long. The germline V gene has CDR1 MNHEY and CDR2 SMNVEV (reference sequence). The CDR3: CVSSQGATYEQYF. The DNA for the CDR3 is TGTGTCAGCAGCCAGGGGGCCACCTACGAGCAGTACTTC.

The chain joins TRBV6-4 to TRBJ2-5; no clear D gene. Germline V gene data show CDR1 as MRHNA and CDR2 as SNTAGT. V lost 1 base, J lost 3 bases, and 3 bases lay in between. CDR3 length: 12 residues. In DNA, the CDR3 is TGTGCCAGCAGTGACTTGGAAGAGACCCAGTACTTC. This encodes CASSDLEETQYF.

The chain uses TRBV4-2 and TRBJ2-2, with D tentatively TRBD1 (5 bases). This CDR3 contains 15 residues. Germline loops: CDR1 LGHNA, CDR2 YNFKEQ. V dropped 0 bases and J dropped 5 bases, with 10 bases sitting between them. This CDR3 reads CASSQEGEGTGELFF. In DNA, the CDR3 is TGTGCCAGCAGCCAAGAAGGGGAAGGGACCGGGGAGCTGTTTTTT.

There are a few counts of this clone. This sequence joins TRBV30 and TRBJ1-1; D is undetermined. With 5 bases removed from V and 1 base from J, the gap between germline ends came to 8 bases. Germline values: CDR1 GTSNPN, CDR2 SVGIG (reference sequence). This CDR3 has 12 amino acids. The CDR3 nucleotides are TGTGCCTGGGGCCTCGGGAACACTGAAGCTTTCTTT. This encodes CAWGLGNTEAFF.

The rearrangement joins TRBV6-1 to TRBJ1-2; D possibly corresponds to TRBD1 (6 bases). CDR3 length equals 15 residues. Germline CDR1 reads MNHNS; CDR2 reads SASEGT. The V gene lost 3 bases and the J gene lost 0 bases, with 11 bases spanning the gap. In DNA, the CDR3 is TGTGCCAGCAGTGAGATGACAGGAGCTAACTATGGCTACACCTTC. Encoded protein: CASSEMTGANYGYTF.

This chain uses TRBV7-9 with TRBJ2-6, with 7 bases identical to TRBD1. The CDR3 is made up of 17 amino acids. In germline, CDR1 is SEHNR, CDR2 FQNEAQ (reference sequence). Trimming removed 4 bases from V and 0 bases from J; junction bases left unmatched: 6. The CDR3 DNA reads TGTGCCAGCAGCTACGGGACAGCGGACTCTGGGGCCAACGTCCTGACTTTC. This encodes CASSYGTADSGANVLTF. Full variable domain (missing parts from reference TRBV7-9 and TRBJ2-6): DTGVSQNPRHKITKRGQNVTFRCDPISEHNRLYWYRQTLGQGPEFLTYFQNEAQLEKSRLLSDRFSAERPKGSFSTLEIQRTEQGDSAMYLCASSYGTADSGANVLTFGAGSRLTVL.

The gene calls are TRBV5-1 and TRBJ1-3; tentatively, D is TRBD1 (6 bases). Germline values: CDR1 SGHRS, CDR2 YFSETQ. V was clipped by 0 bases and J by 1 base, with 11 bases between them. The CDR3 runs to 16 residues. CDR3 region: CASSLATGTSGNTIYF. The CDR3 DNA sequence: TGCGCCAGCAGCTTGGCCACCGGGACATCTGGAAACACCATATATTTT.

Worth noting for this clone: Different DNA sequences within this sample yield the same CDR3. The genes are TRBV9 and TRBJ2-5, with 7 positions matching TRBD2. V lost 0 bases and J lost 4; bases outside the gene matches: 3. This CDR3 is 14 amino acids long. The V gene's germline CDR1 is SGDLS and CDR2 YYNGEE. CDR3 sequence reads: CASSVAQRGETQYF. CDR3 bases: TGTGCCAGCAGCGTAGCTCAGCGGGGAGAGACCCAGTACTTC.

The chain uses TRBV2 and TRBJ2-3, with 9 bases aligning to TRBD2. Trimming cost V 7 bases and J 4 bases; bases outside gene matches: 9. Germline V lookup: CDR1 SNHLY, CDR2 FYNNEI. This CDR3 region has 15 residues. The DNA for the CDR3 is TGTGCCAGCAAAGGATTAGCGGGAGTAGCAGATACGCAGTATTTT. Translating gives CASKGLAGVADTQYF.